The 27 T cell receptor beta chains given below trace back to one sample, sequenced in a study of cytomegalovirus exposure and HLA in healthy donors. Vbeta (60) and Jbeta (13) primers were used in the PCR. Data came from immunoSEQ multiplex PCR; TCRdb stores just in-frame clones and leaves some out. The repertoire holds more than 95,000 clones, with around 76% as singletons. Source material: PBMCs. The receptor set was obtained from a man aged 35 to 55 in good health and CMV-seropositive.

J is TRBJ2-7 and V is TRBV5-6; 11 bases are shared with TRBD1. CDR3 length: 18 residues. The germline V gene encodes CDR1 SGHDT and CDR2 YYEEEE. The V gene end was trimmed by 3 bases and the J gene end by 0 bases; junction bases not matched to a gene: 11. The CDR3 spells CASSWRDRGILSSYEQYF. CDR3 DNA sequence: TGTGCCAGCAGCTGGAGGGACAGGGGGATACTTAGCTCCTACGAGCAGTACTTC.

The chain combines TRBV19 with TRBJ2-5, with a tentative D call TRBD1 (6 bases). V lost 3 bases and J 4 bases, leaving 15 bases between the germline ends. CDR1 and CDR2 from the germline V gene are LNHDA and SQIVND (reference sequence). There are 15 residues in the CDR3. CDR3 coding DNA: TGTGCCAGTAGTATGGGCAGGGGCTCTGGAGAGACCCAGTACTTC. This encodes CASSMGRGSGETQYF.

The chain joins TRBV10-3 to TRBJ1-2, with 10 bases identical to TRBD1. The ends lost 6 bases at V and 3 bases at J; junction bases unmatched: 4. The CDR3 extends over 14 amino acids. CDR1 and CDR2 (germline): ENHRY, SYGVKD. For the CDR3, the DNA is TGTGCCATCAGGCCCGGGACAGGGGACTATGGCTACACCTTC. Its translation is CAIRPGTGDYGYTF.

This clone was counted once. This chain joins TRBV6-6 and TRBJ2-3; 8 bases map to TRBD2. With 6 bases clipped from V and 2 bases from J, the junction kept 10 bases outside the gene matches. The germline V gene encodes CDR1 MNHNY and CDR2 SVGAGI (reference sequence). The CDR3 covers 16 residues. CDR3 amino acids: CASSRALAGPTDTQYF. Here the CDR3 DNA reads TGTGCCAGCAGCCGCGCCTTAGCGGGGCCCACAGATACGCAGTATTTT.

The rearrangement uses TRBV2 and TRBJ1-3; D possibly corresponds to TRBD1 (6 bases). The germline CDR1 and CDR2 sequences are SNHLY and FYNNEI. The CDR3 sequence is 13 residues long. The V end lost 8 bases, the J end lost 2 bases, and 10 bases lay between the germline ends. The CDR3 DNA sequence: TGTGCCAGCTTTAGGACAGCTGGAAACACCATATATTTT. Protein sequence: CASFRTAGNTIYF. Full variable domain (outside the CDR3, taken from reference TRBV2 and TRBJ1-3): EPEVTQTPSHQVTQMGQEVILRCVPISNHLYFYWYRQILGQKVEFLVSFYNNEISEKSEIFDDQFSVERPDGSNFTLKIRSTKLEDSAMYFCASFRTAGNTIYFGEGSWLTVV.

The CDR3 coding sequence is TGTGCCAGCAGCTTATACAGGGGCAATGAGCAGTTCTTC. Translated, it gives CASSLYRGNEQFF. This rearrangement joins TRBV7-9 to TRBJ2-1; 7 nucleotides align to TRBD1. Germline V gene sequence: CDR1 SEHNR, CDR2 FQNEAQ (reference sequence). The CDR3 covers 13 residues. With 2 bases clipped from V and 6 bases from J, the junction kept 1 base outside the gene matches.

This sequence joins TRBV5-4 and TRBJ1-4; D perhaps matches TRBD1 (6 bases). The V end was cut by 3 bases, the J end by 4 bases, with 16 bases between. The CDR3 is made up of 16 amino acids. Germline-derived CDR1 and CDR2 are SGHNT and YYREEE (reference sequence). CDR3 nucleotides: TGTGCCAGCAGCTCTCAACAGGGAAGGGATAATGAAAAACTGTTTTTT. This codes for CASSSQQGRDNEKLFF.

This rearrangement joins TRBV5-4 to TRBJ1-4, with TRBD1 identical over 7 bases. The CDR3 has 14 residues. Germline V gene sequence: CDR1 SGHNT, CDR2 YYREEE (reference sequence). The ends lost 3 bases at V and 8 bases at J; junction bases unmatched: 7. CDR3 in DNA: TGTGCCAGCAGCTCCCGACAGGGTGGCGAAAAACTGTTTTTT. This translates into CASSSRQGGEKLFF.

The V gene is TRBV11-3, the J gene TRBJ2-2; 10 bases line up with TRBD2. The trim removed 5 bases at V and 1 base at J, leaving 10 bases unmatched. The CDR3 extends over 18 amino acids. Germline CDR1 is SGHNT and CDR2 is YENEEA. The CDR3 protein is CASSESLAGAMNTGELFF. In DNA, the CDR3 is TGTGCCAGCAGCGAATCCCTAGCGGGAGCGATGAACACCGGGGAGCTGTTTTTT.

The chain couples TRBV5-8 to TRBJ2-2, with D possibly matching TRBD2 (6 bases). CDR3 length: 16 amino acids. Trimming stripped 6 bases from V and 5 bases from J, with 20 bases between. Germline CDR1 is SGHTS and CDR2 is YDEGEE. The CDR3 sequence is CASILLQGGATGELFF. In DNA, the CDR3 is TGTGCCAGCATCCTTCTCCAGGGCGGGGCGACCGGGGAGCTGTTTTTT.

The V call is TRBV4-3, the J call TRBJ2-1; D might be TRBD1 (7 bases). V gave up 1 base and J gave up 7 bases, with 17 bases separating them. This CDR3 has 16 amino acids. CDR1 and CDR2 (germline): LGHNA, YSLEER. The CDR3 protein is CASSQAGGGRNNEQFF. Written as DNA, the CDR3 is TGCGCCAGCAGCCAAGCCGGAGGGGGCCGGAATAATGAGCAGTTCTTC.

The gene calls are TRBV7-9 and TRBJ2-7; 8 bases line up with TRBD2. V was pared by 2 bases and J by 5 bases, with 5 bases of the junction left unmatched. This CDR3 has 14 residues. The germline CDR1 and CDR2 sequences are SEHNR and FQNEAQ (reference sequence). The CDR3 loop is CASSLTGTSNEQYF. In DNA, the CDR3 is TGTGCCAGCAGCTTAACCGGGACTAGTAACGAGCAGTACTTC.

J is TRBJ2-2 and V is TRBV27, with D maybe TRBD1 (5 bases). Trimming took 6 bases from V and 3 from J, leaving 11 bases between them. From germline, CDR1 is MNHEY and CDR2 SMNVEV (reference sequence). This CDR3 is built from 14 residues. The CDR3 nucleotides read TGTGCCAGCAGACCCGACAGATACACCGGGGAGCTGTTTTTT. Translated, it gives CASRPDRYTGELFF.

The chain recombines TRBV6-1 with TRBJ2-3; 10 bases are shared with TRBD2. The CDR3 runs 15 residues. Germline loops: CDR1 MNHNS, CDR2 SASEGT. V shed 6 bases, J shed 0 bases, and the junction held 3 bases outside the gene matches. CDR3 region: CASSVTSGSTDTQYF. CDR3 sequence (DNA): TGTGCCAGCAGCGTGACTAGCGGGAGCACAGATACGCAGTATTTT.

The V gene is TRBV6-1, the J gene TRBJ2-7; TRBD1 is a possible D gene (6 bases). Trimming stripped 7 bases from V and 0 bases from J, with 13 bases between. This CDR3 has 14 residues. Germline V gene lookup returns CDR1 MNHNS and CDR2 SASEGT. The CDR3 coding sequence is TGTGCCAGCACCCCGAGGGGGAGCTCCTACGAGCAGTACTTC. This codes for CASTPRGSSYEQYF.

This sequence joins TRBV2 and TRBJ2-1, with D perhaps matching TRBD2 (6 bases). From germline, CDR1 is SNHLY and CDR2 FYNNEI. Trimming cost V 6 bases and J 5 bases, with 17 bases left between them. The CDR3 loop spans 15 amino acids. The DNA for the CDR3 is TGTGCCAGCAGCCTTGGACTAATACAACACAATGAGCAGTTCTTC. It yields the protein CASSLGLIQHNEQFF.

As to this clone: At one end the junction does not follow the germline gene, possibly because of a read error. The J gene is TRBJ2-6, the V gene TRBV18; 7 bases are a match to TRBD2. Germline V CDR1 and CDR2: KGHSH, LQKENI. The CDR3 extends over 19 amino acids. The CDR3 loop is CASSASPGTKGSGANGLTF. In DNA form, the CDR3 reads TGTGCCAGCTCAGCCTCTCCCGGGACTAAGGGCTCTGGGGCCAACGGCCTGACTTTC. Full variable domain (rest looked up from reference TRBV18 and TRBJ2-6): NAGVMQNPRHLVRRRGQEARLRCSPMKGHSHVYWYRQLPEEGLKFMVYLQKENIIDESGMPKERFSAEFPKEGPSILRIQQVVRGDSAAYFCASSASPGTKGSGANGLTFGAGSRLTVL.

The chain couples TRBV19 to TRBJ1-1; TRBD1 agrees at 8 bases. Trimming at V came to 8 bases and at J to 3 bases, leaving 8 bases not matched to a gene. Germline lookup yields CDR1 LNHDA and CDR2 SQIVND (reference sequence). The CDR3 runs 14 residues. CDR3 nucleotide sequence: TGTGCCAGTTCGACAGGGGAGTCCCACACTGAAGCTTTCTTT. Its protein is CASSTGESHTEAFF.

The V call is TRBV7-2, the J call TRBJ1-2, with 9 bases fitting TRBD1. The CDR3 contains 14 residues. V trimming: 2 bases; J trimming: 6 bases; junction bases outside the gene matches: 4. Germline loops: CDR1 SGHTA, CDR2 FQGNSA. CDR3 nucleotides: TGTGCCAGCAGCTTATCGAGACAGGGGGATGGCTACACCTTC. This encodes CASSLSRQGDGYTF.

This rearrangement joins TRBV4-1 to TRBJ2-1; 9 bases are shared with TRBD2. Trimming removed 5 bases from V and 5 bases from J; junction bases left unmatched: 4. Germline CDR1 reads MGHRA; CDR2 reads YSYEKL. The CDR3 length is 14 residues. CDR3 in amino acids: CASSFGLANNEQFF. CDR3 in DNA: TGCGCCAGCAGCTTCGGACTAGCGAACAATGAGCAGTTCTTC.

The V and J genes are TRBV4-1 and TRBJ1-1; possible D gene TRBD1, 5 bases. V dropped 0 bases and J dropped 5 bases, with 13 bases sitting between them. This CDR3 contains 15 residues. Germline V CDR1 and CDR2: MGHRA, YSYEKL. Here the CDR3 reads CASSQDPGGKTEAFF. The CDR3 nucleotides are TGCGCCAGCAGCCAAGATCCCGGGGGGAAAACTGAAGCTTTCTTT.

This chain connects TRBV27 to TRBJ1-2; possibly TRBD1 for D (5 bases). Germline V gene data show CDR1 as MNHEY and CDR2 as SMNVEV (reference sequence). The CDR3 is 13 residues long. V lost 2 bases and J 8 bases, leaving 12 bases between the germline ends. Here the CDR3 reads CASSLRGRGGYTF. The CDR3 DNA is TGTGCCAGCAGTTTAAGAGGGAGGGGAGGCTACACCTTC.

The V and J genes are TRBV7-2 and TRBJ2-1; TRBD2 might be the D (6 bases). CDR1 and CDR2 (germline): SGHTA, FQGNSA. Between the trimmed V and J ends, which lost 4 bases and 0 bases, there was a span of 10 bases. This CDR3 has 15 residues. CDR3 nucleotide sequence: TGTGCCAGCAGCTGGGACTTAAGCTCCTACAATGAGCAGTTCTTC. It translates to CASSWDLSSYNEQFF.

Concerning this clone: At one end the junction does not follow the germline gene, possibly because of a read error. This chain uses TRBV25-1 with TRBJ2-4; tentatively, D is TRBD2 (5 bases). The CDR3 spans 15 residues. The germline V gene encodes CDR1 MGHDK and CDR2 SYGVNS. The CDR3 nucleotides are TGTGCCAGCAGTATGAGTTATCTAGCCAAAAACAGTCAGTACTTC. Protein: CASSMSYLAKNSQYF.

The chain uses TRBV19 and TRBJ1-2; 7 bases map to TRBD1. The CDR3 loop spans 17 amino acids. Germline CDR1 and CDR2: LNHDA and SQIVND (reference sequence). With V trimmed by 6 bases and J by 2 bases, 15 bases remained unmatched. CDR3 nucleotide sequence: TGTGCCAGTAGAAATGGAGGAACAGGGGTTATCAACTATGGCTACACCTTC. This sequence encodes CASRNGGTGVINYGYTF.

This clone turned up a few times. The chain links TRBV4-1 to TRBJ1-2; D call uncertain. Germline CDR1 reads MGHRA; CDR2 reads YSYEKL. CDR3 length equals 15 residues. V lost 1 base to trimming and J lost 2 bases, with 11 bases between them. The CDR3 nucleotides are TGCGCCAGCAGCCAAGCTCAGTACAGCAACTATGGCTACACCTTC. Amino acid sequence: CASSQAQYSNYGYTF.

This clone has a handful of counts. The chain links TRBV4-1 to TRBJ1-5; D unclear. Trimming shortened V by 0 bases and J by 6 bases, and 12 bases separated the two germline ends. This CDR3 has 15 amino acids. In germline, CDR1 is MGHRA, CDR2 YSYEKL. Written as DNA, the CDR3 is TGCGCCAGCAGCCAAGATGAGGCGGGGATTCAGCCCCAGCATTTT. Its protein product is CASSQDEAGIQPQHF.